These 9 T cell receptor beta chains share one sample of origin, sequenced in a study of cytomegalovirus exposure and HLA in healthy donors. Researchers ran the PCR with 60 Vbeta and 13 Jbeta primers. The data were produced by immunoSEQ multiplex PCR, yet TCRdb's version contains in-frame clones alone and is incomplete. The sample shows 150,000 or so clones, more than 70% of them seen only once. Source material: PBMCs. The receptors shown here come from a man aged 18 to 29 in good health and CMV-seropositive.

The chain uses TRBV4-1 and TRBJ1-2; 8 positions agree with TRBD1. The germline V gene encodes CDR1 MGHRA and CDR2 YSYEKL. The CDR3 contains 15 residues. V lost 8 bases to trimming and J lost 5 bases; unmatched junction nucleotides: 13. The CDR3 nucleotides are TGCGCCAGCCGTTCCTCGGACAGGGAAATTTATGGCTACACCTTC. Its translation is CASRSSDREIYGYTF.

The chain joins TRBV7-2 to TRBJ2-2; maybe TRBD2 (6 bases). CDR1 is SGHTA and CDR2 is FQGNSA in the germline V gene. CDR3 length equals 17 residues. V gave up 5 bases and J gave up 5 bases, with 21 bases separating them. The CDR3 DNA is TGTGCCAGCAGCCTCCTCCTGGTTCCGGGGGTTACCGGGGAGCTGTTTTTT. This sequence encodes CASSLLLVPGVTGELFF.

V gene TRBV30 combines with J gene TRBJ2-7; TRBD2 might be the D (6 bases). Germline values: CDR1 GTSNPN, CDR2 SVGIG (reference sequence). Trimming cost V 7 bases and J 1 base, with 14 bases left between them. The CDR3 is 13 amino acids. This CDR3 reads CASARGLSYEQYF. The CDR3 nucleotides are TGTGCCTCAGCGCGGGGCCTATCCTACGAGCAGTACTTC.

This chain joins TRBV28 and TRBJ2-7; 8 bases agree with TRBD2. Germline lookup yields CDR1 MDHEN and CDR2 SYDVKM. Trimming cost V 6 bases and J 2 bases; bases outside gene matches: 15. There are 17 residues in the CDR3. DNA for the CDR3: TGTGCCAGCAGATCCCCGTGGAGCGGGAGTGAACCCTACGAGCAGTACTTC. Its protein product is CASRSPWSGSEPYEQYF.

The CDR3 loop reads CASSFDTASTDTQYF. The CDR3 bases are TGCGCCAGCAGCTTCGACACAGCTAGCACAGATACGCAGTATTTT. The chain joins TRBV5-1 to TRBJ2-3, with D unclear. Per germline, CDR1 SGHRS and CDR2 YFSETQ. V lost 2 bases and J 0 bases, leaving 10 bases between the germline ends. The CDR3 has 15 residues.

The V and J genes are TRBV4-1 and TRBJ2-5, with TRBD2 as a possible D gene (7 bases). V was clipped by 4 bases and J by 2 bases, with 20 bases between them. Germline loops: CDR1 MGHRA, CDR2 YSYEKL. This CDR3 has 17 residues. The CDR3 loop reads CASSLLQGRELQETQYF. The CDR3 nucleotides are TGCGCCAGCAGCCTACTCCAGGGGCGGGAGTTACAAGAGACCCAGTACTTC.

Of note for this clone: An end of the junction does not agree with germline; a read error may underlie this. This chain uses TRBV7-9 with TRBJ2-5, with D possibly being TRBD1 (5 bases). Per the germline V gene, CDR1 is SEHNR and CDR2 is FQNEAQ (reference sequence). The CDR3 loop spans 12 amino acids. CDR3 coding DNA: TGTTCCAGCAAGGGGTCCAAGGGGACCCAGTACTTC. As protein: CSSKGSKGTQYF.

This clone was detected only once. J is TRBJ2-3 and V is TRBV9, with 8 bases aligning to TRBD2. Germline CDR1 reads SGDLS; CDR2 reads YYNGEE. There are 16 residues in the CDR3. Trimming at V came to 1 base and at J to 3 bases, leaving 7 bases not matched to a gene. This chain's CDR3 is CASSVKSGSWTDTQYF. Written as DNA, the CDR3 is TGTGCCAGCAGCGTAAAAAGCGGGAGCTGGACAGATACGCAGTATTTT.

The V and J genes are TRBV5-6 and TRBJ2-2; tentatively, D is TRBD1 (6 bases). CDR3 size: 16 residues. Trimming left V 0 bases short and J 2 bases short, with 11 bases between. The germline CDR1 and CDR2 sequences are SGHDT and YYEEEE. The CDR3 loop is CASSLVGQSNTGELFF. For the CDR3, the DNA is TGTGCCAGCAGCTTGGTAGGACAGAGTAACACCGGGGAGCTGTTTTTT.